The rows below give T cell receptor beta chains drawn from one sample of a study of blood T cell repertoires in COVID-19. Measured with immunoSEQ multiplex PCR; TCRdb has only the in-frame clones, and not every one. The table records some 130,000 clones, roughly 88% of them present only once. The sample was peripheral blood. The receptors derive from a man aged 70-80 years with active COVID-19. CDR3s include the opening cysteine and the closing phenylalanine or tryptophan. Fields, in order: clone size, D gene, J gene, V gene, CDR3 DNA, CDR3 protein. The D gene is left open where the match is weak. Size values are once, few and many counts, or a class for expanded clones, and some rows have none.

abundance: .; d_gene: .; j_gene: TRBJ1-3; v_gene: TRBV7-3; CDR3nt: TGTGCCAGCAGCTTAACGCCCCAGGGAACGGGAAACACCATATATTTT; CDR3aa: CASSLTPQGTGNTIYF
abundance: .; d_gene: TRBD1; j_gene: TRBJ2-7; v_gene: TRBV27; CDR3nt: TGTGCCAGCAGGAGACAGGGTGAGGGCTACGAGCAGTACTTC; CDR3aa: CASRRQGEGYEQYF
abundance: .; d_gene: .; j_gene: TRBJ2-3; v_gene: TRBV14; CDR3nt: TGTGCCAGCAGCCAAAAATGGCAGGGTACAGATACGCAGTATTTT; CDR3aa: CASSQKWQGTDTQYF
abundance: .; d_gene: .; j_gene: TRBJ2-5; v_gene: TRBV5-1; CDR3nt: TGCGCCAGCAGCCTACGTCGGTCTGAAGAGACCCAGTACTTC; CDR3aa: CASSLRRSEETQYF
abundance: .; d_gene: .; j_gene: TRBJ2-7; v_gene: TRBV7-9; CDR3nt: TGTGCCAGCAGCTTAGCGCGGGAGCAGTACTTC; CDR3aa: CASSLAREQYF
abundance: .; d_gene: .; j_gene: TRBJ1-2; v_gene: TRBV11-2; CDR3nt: TGTGCCAGCAGCCCACAGGGTTATGGCTACACCTTC; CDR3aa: CASSPQGYGYTF
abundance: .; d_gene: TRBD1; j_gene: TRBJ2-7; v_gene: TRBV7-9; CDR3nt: TGTGCCAGCAGCACCCGACAGGGGTCCTACGAGCAGTACTTC; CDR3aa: CASSTRQGSYEQYF
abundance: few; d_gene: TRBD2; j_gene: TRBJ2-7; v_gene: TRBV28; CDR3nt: TGTGCCAGCAAGCTAGCGGACGAGCAGTACTTC; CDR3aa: CASKLADEQYF
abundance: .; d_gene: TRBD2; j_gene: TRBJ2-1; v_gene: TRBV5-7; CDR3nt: TGTGCCAGCAGCCCACATGGCGGGGGGTTAAATGAGCAGTTCTTC; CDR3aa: CASSPHGGGLNEQFF
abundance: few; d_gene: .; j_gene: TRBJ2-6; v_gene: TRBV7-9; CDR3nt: TGTGCCAGCAGCTTAAAACAGCCCTCTGGGGCCAACGTCCTGACTTTC; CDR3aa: CASSLKQPSGANVLTF
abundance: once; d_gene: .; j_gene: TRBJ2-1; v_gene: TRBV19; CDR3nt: TGTGCCAGTAGTCCACGGGGGACAGTAAGCTCCAGCTCCTACAATGAGCAGTTCTTC; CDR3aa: CASSPRGTVSSSSYNEQFF
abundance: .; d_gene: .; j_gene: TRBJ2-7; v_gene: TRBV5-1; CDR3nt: TGCGCCAGCAGCTTGGGTCCGACTAACTCTTACGAGCAGTACTTC; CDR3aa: CASSLGPTNSYEQYF
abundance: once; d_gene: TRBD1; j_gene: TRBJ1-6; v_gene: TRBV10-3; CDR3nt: TGTGCCATCAGTGATGGCGACAGGGGTAATTCACCCCTCCACTTT; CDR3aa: CAISDGDRGNSPLHF
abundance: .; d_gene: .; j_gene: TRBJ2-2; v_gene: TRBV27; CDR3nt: TGTGCCAGCAGTTTAAAGGCAGGCGAAAACACCGGGGAGCTGTTTTTT; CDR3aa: CASSLKAGENTGELFF
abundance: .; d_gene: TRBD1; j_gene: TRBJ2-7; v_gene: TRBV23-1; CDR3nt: TGCGCCAGCTGGGGACAGGGGGCAAGGTACGAGCAGTACTTC; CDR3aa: CASWGQGARYEQYF
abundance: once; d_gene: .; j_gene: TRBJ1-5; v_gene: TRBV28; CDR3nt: TGTGCCAGCAGTTCGCCGGCGGGGCCTGCTTTCATGCCCCAGCATTTT; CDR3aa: CASSSPAGPAFMPQHF
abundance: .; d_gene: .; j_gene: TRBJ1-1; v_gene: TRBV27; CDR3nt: TGTGCCAGCAGTTTATCGGGGGGACCCCTTGGAGCTTTCTTT; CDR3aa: CASSLSGGPLGAFF
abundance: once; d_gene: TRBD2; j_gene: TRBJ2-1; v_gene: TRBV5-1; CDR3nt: TGCGCCAGCAGCTTGGCCGCGAATAGCGGGAGGTCCGGGGAGCAGTTCTTC; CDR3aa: CASSLAANSGRSGEQFF
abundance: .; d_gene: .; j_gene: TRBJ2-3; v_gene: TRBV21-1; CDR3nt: TGTGCCAGCAGCCCGGACTCGGAGGAGGACTCAGATACGCAGTATTTT; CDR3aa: CASSPDSEEDSDTQYF
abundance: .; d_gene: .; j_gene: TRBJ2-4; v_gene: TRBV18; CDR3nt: TGTGCCAGCTCTCCTTATGTAGCCAAAAACATTCAGTACTTC; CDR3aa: CASSPYVAKNIQYF
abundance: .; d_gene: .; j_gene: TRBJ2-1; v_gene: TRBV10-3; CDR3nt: TGTGCCATCAGTGAATCAGGGTATGAGCAGTTCTTC; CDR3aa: CAISESGYEQFF
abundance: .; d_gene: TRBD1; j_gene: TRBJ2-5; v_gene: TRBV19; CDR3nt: TGTGCCAGTAGTATCCACCCCGGGACAGGGGGAGAGACCCAGTACTTC; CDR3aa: CASSIHPGTGGETQYF
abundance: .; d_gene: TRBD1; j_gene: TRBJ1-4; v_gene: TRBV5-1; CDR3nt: TGCGCCAGCAGCTGGGGGACAGGTGAAAAACTGTTTTTT; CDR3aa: CASSWGTGEKLFF
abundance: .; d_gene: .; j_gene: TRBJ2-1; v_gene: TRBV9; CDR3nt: TGTGCCAGCAGCCTTACGGGAGCGGAATACAATGAGCAGTTCTTC; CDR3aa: CASSLTGAEYNEQFF
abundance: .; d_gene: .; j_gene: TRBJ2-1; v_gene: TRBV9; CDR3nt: TGTGCCAGCACGAGGGCGGGAACGTCCTACAATGAGCAGTTCTTC; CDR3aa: CASTRAGTSYNEQFF
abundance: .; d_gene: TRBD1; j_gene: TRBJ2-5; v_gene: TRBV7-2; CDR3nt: TGTGCCAGCAGAAAATCCGGACAGGGCGAGACCCAGTACTTC; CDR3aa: CASRKSGQGETQYF
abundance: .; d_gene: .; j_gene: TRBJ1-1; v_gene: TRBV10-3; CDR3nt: TGTGCCATCAGTGGACAGCCGAACACTGAAGCTTTCTTT; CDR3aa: CAISGQPNTEAFF
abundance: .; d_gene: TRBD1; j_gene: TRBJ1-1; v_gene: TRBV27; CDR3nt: TGTGCCAGCAGTGCATACGGGACAGGGAAGGATGAAGCTTTCTTT; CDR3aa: CASSAYGTGKDEAFF